This T cell receptor beta chain was sequenced during a study of post-analysis software for immune sequencing data. Notes on the study in general: Co-batched samples clustered tightly together by F measure. Relative to controls, patients had a few TRBV segments at higher frequency, with TRBV5-6, TRBV5-1 and TRBV20-1 among these. A significant reduction in normalized Chao1 diversity was observed in multiple sclerosis patients versus controls.

This CDR3 has 14 amino acids. Germline loops: CDR1 DFQATT, CDR2 SNEGSKA (reference sequence). Carried by the TCR beta cDNA libraries were unique molecular identifiers. With about 0.95 to 11 million T cells as the source, a few hundred thousand cDNA molecules resulted. TCRdb fed the PCR reads into MiXCR, producing one record per CDR3 protein. The data contain some 890,000 distinct CDR3 sequences, roughly 50% of them seen just once; the ten biggest clones take up around 4.5%. About this clonotype itself: Its target is not known. Mismatch with germline at one junction end may stem from a read error.

The sequenced sample was blood. The clonotype was recovered from a girl aged 10 to 17 with multiple sclerosis. The chain employs TRBV20-1 and TRBJ2-1; TRBD1 matches at 8 bases. Here the CDR3 DNA reads TGTAGTGCTAGTGACAGGGGATCCTACAATGAGCAGTTCTTC. Translation gives CSASDRGSYNEQFF.